The T cell receptor beta chain described here comes from a study of T cells in Graves' hyperthyroidism and ophthalmopathy. This clonotype was recorded at least ten times. Template material for amplifying TCR beta CDR3 regions consisted of RNA transcripts. The TCR CDR3 first-round RT-PCR relied on the HTBI primer set. One entry per CDR3 protein results from TCRdb running MiXCR on the multiplex PCR reads. The sample lists approximately 300,000 distinct CDR3 sequences, about 18% occurring once. The receptor was isolated from a woman in her sixties with Graves' ophthalmopathy. What was sequenced was blood.

CDR3 region: CASSPPTGQRNEQFF. CDR3 DNA sequence: TGTGCCAGCAGTCCCCCGACAGGCCAAAGGAATGAGCAGTTCTTC. This chain uses TRBV2 with TRBJ2-1; possibly TRBD1 for D (6 bases). The V gene's germline CDR1 is SNHLY and CDR2 FYNNEI. The V gene lost 5 bases and the J gene lost 7 bases, with 18 bases spanning the gap. CDR3 size: 15 residues.